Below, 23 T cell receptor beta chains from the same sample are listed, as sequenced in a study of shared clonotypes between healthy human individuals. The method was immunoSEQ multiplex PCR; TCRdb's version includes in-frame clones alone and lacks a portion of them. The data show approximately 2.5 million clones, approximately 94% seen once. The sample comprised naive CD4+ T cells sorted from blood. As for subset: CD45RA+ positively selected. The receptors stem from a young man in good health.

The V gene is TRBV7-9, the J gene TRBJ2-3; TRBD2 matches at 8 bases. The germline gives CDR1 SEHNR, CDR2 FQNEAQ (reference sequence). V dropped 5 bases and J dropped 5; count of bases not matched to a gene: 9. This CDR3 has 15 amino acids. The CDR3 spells CASSESGSLGDTQYF. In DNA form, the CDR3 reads TGTGCCAGCAGCGAAAGCGGGAGTTTAGGAGATACGCAGTATTTT.

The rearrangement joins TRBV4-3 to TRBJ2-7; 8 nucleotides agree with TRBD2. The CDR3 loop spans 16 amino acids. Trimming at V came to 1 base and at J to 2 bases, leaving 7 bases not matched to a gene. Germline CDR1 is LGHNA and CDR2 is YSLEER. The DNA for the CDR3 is TGCGCCAGCAGCCAAGCTACAGGGACTAGTACCTACGAGCAGTACTTC. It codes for CASSQATGTSTYEQYF.

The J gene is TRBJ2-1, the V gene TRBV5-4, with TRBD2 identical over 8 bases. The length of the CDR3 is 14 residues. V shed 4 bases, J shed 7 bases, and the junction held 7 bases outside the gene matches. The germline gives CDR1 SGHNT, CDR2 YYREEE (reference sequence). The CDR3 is CASSPPGLVNEQFF. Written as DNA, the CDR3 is TGTGCCAGCAGCCCACCGGGACTAGTTAATGAGCAGTTCTTC.

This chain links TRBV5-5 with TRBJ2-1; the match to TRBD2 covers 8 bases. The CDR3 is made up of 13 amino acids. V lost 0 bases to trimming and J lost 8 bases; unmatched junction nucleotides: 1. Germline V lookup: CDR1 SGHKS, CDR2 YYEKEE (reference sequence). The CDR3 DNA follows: TGTGCCAGCAGCTTGGCAGCGGGAGATGAGCAGTTCTTC. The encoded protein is CASSLAAGDEQFF.

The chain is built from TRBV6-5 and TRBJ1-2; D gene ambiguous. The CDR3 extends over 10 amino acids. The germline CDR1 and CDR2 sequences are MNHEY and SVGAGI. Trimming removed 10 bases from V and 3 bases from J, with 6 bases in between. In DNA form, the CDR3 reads TGTGCCACCCAAGACTATGGCTACACCTTC. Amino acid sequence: CATQDYGYTF.

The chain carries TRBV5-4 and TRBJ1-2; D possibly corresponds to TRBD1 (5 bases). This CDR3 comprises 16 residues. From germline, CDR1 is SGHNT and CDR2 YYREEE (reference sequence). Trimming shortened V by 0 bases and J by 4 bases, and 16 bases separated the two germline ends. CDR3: CASSLAGTGRSYGYTF. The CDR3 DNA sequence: TGTGCCAGCAGCTTGGCCGGAACGGGACGGAGCTATGGCTACACCTTC.

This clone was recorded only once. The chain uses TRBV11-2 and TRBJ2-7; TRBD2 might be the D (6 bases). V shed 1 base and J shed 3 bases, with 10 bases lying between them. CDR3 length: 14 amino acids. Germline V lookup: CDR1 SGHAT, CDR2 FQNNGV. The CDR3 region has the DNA TGTGCCAGCAGCTTAGGACCGGAGGGCTACGAGCAGTACTTC. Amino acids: CASSLGPEGYEQYF.

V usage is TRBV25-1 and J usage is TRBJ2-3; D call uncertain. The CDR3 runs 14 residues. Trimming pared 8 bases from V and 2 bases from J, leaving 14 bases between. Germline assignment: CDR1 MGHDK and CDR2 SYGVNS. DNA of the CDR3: TGTGCCAGCGGTACATTCAGGTCCACAGATACGCAGTATTTT. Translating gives CASGTFRSTDTQYF.

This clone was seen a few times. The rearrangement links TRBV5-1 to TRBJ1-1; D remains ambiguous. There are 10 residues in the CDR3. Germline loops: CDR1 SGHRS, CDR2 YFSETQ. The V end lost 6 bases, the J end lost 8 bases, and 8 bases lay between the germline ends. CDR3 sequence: CASILQEAFF. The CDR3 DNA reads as TGCGCCAGCATTCTACAGGAAGCTTTCTTT.

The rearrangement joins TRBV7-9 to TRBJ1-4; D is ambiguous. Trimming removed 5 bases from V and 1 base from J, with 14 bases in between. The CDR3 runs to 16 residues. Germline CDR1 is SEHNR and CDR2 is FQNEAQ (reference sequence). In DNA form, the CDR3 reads TGTGCCAGCAGCCTCTTAACGGGGTTAACTAATGAAAAACTGTTTTTT. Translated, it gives CASSLLTGLTNEKLFF. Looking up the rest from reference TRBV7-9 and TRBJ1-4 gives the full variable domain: DTGVSQNPRHKITKRGQNVTFRCDPISEHNRLYWYRQTLGQGPEFLTYFQNEAQLEKSRLLSDRFSAERPKGSFSTLEIQRTEQGDSAMYLCASSLLTGLTNEKLFFGSGTQLSVL.

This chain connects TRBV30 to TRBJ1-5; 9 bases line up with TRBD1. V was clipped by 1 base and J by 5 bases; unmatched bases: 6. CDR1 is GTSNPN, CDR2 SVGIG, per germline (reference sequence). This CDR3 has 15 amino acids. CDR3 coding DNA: TGTGCCTGGAGTGAAATGGGACAGGGCCATCAGCCCCAGCATTTT. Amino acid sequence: CAWSEMGQGHQPQHF.

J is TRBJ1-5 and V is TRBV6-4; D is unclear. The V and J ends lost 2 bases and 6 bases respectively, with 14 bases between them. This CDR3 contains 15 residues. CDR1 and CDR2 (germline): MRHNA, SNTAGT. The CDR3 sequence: CASSDPLPGVQPQHF. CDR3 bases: TGTGCCAGCAGTGACCCGCTCCCTGGGGTTCAGCCCCAGCATTTT.

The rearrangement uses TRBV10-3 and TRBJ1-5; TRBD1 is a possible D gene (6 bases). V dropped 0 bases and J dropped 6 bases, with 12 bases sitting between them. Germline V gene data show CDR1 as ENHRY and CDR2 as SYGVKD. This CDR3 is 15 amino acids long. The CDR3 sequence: CAISESAFRGQPQHF. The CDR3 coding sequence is TGTGCCATCAGTGAGTCGGCCTTCAGGGGTCAGCCCCAGCATTTT.

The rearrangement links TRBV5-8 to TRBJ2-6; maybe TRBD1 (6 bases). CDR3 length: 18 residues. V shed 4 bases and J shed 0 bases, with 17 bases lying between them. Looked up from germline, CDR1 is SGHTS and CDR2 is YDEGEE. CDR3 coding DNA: TGTGCCAGCAGCCCCCGGGGCAGGGGATACTCTGGGGCCAACGTCCTGACTTTC. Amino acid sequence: CASSPRGRGYSGANVLTF.

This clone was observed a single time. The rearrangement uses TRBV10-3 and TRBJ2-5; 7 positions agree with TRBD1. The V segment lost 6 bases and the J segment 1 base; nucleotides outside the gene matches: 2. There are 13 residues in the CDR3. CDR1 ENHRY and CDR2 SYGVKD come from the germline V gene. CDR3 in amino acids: CAISDRAQETQYF. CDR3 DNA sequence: TGTGCCATCAGCGACAGGGCCCAAGAGACCCAGTACTTC.

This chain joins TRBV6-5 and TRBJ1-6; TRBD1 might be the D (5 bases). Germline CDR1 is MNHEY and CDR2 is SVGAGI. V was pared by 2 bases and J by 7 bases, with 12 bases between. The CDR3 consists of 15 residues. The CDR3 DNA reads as TGTGCCAGCAGTTACGCTCCCAGGGACAATTCACCCCTCCACTTT. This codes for CASSYAPRDNSPLHF.

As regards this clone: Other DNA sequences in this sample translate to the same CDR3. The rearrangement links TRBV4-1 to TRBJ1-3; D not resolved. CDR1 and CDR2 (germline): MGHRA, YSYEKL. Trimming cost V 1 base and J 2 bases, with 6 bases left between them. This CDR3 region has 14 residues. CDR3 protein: CASSQGSAGNTIYF. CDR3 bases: TGCGCCAGCAGCCAAGGATCCGCTGGAAACACCATATATTTT.

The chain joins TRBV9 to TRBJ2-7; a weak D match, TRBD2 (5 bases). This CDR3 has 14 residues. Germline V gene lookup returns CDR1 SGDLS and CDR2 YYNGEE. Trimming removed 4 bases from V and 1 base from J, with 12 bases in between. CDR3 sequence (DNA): TGTGCCAGCAGCTCCGGAGGCTTTTCCTACGAGCAGTACTTC. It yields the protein CASSSGGFSYEQYF.

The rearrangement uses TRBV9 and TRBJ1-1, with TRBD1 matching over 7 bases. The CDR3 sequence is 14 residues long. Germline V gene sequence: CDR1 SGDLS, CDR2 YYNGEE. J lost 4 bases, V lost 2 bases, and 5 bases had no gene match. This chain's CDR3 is CASSVQGVGTEAFF. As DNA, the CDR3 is TGTGCCAGCAGCGTCCAGGGGGTCGGCACTGAAGCTTTCTTT.

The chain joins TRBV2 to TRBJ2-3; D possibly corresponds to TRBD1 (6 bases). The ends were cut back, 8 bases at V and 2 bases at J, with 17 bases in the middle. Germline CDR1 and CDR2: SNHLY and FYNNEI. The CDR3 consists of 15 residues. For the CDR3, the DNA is TGTGCCAGCGCCCCCGCAGGGGTGCTCACAGATACGCAGTATTTT. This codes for CASAPAGVLTDTQYF. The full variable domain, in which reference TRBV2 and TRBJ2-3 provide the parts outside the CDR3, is EPEVTQTPSHQVTQMGQEVILRCVPISNHLYFYWYRQILGQKVEFLVSFYNNEISEKSEIFDDQFSVERPDGSNFTLKIRSTKLEDSAMYFCASAPAGVLTDTQYFGPGTRLTVL.

The CDR3 sequence: CASSPTPDGGYTF. The CDR3 DNA reads as TGTGCCAGCTCACCAACCCCGGATGGGGGCTACACCTTC. V usage is TRBV18 and J usage is TRBJ1-2, with D uncertain. The CDR3 covers 13 residues. Germline CDR1 reads KGHSH; CDR2 reads LQKENI. The germline V and J ends were trimmed by 2 bases and 8 bases, with 12 bases remaining between them.

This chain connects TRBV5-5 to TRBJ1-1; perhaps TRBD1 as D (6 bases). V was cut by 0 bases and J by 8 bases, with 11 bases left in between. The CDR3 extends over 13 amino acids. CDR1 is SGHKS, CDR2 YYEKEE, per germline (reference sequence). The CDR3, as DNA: TGTGCCAGCAGCTTGGGTGGGGGCGGAGAAGCTTTCTTT. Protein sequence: CASSLGGGGEAFF.

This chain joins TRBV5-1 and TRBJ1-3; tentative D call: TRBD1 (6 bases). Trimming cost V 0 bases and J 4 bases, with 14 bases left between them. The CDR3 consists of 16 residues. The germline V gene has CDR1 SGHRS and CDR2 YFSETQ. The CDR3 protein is CASSLEAGAGGNTIYF. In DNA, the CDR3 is TGCGCCAGCAGCTTGGAGGCGGGGGCAGGCGGAAACACCATATATTTT.